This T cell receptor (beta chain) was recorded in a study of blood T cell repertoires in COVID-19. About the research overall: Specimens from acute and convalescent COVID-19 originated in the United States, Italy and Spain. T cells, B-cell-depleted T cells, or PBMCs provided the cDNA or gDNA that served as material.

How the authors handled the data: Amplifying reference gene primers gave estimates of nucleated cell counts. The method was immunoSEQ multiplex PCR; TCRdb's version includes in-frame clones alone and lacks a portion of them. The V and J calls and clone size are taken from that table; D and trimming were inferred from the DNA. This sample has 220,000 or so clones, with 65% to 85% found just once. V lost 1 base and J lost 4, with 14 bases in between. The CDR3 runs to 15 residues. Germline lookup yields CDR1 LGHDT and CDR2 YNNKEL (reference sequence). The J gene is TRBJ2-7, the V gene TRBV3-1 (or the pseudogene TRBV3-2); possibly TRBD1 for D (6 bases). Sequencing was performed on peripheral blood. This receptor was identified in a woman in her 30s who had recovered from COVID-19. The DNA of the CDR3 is TGTGCCAGCAGCCAAGGGGGGCTAGATATTTACGAGCAGTACTTC. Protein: CASSQGGLDIYEQYF.